Listed below are T cell receptor beta chains from one sample, sequenced in a study of T-cell memory formation after mild COVID-19. MiXCR, applied by TCRdb to the 5' RACE reads, yields one record per CDR3 protein. This sample carries under 700,000 distinct CDR3 sequences, roughly 22% of them seen once, and the ten largest clones take around 13%. The sequenced sample consisted of PBMCs or a T cell subset sorted from them (not recorded which). The origin of the receptors is an adult woman who had mild COVID-19 (a few samples of this study predate the infection). Cell type and time point are not known. The CDR3 runs from the conserved cysteine through the conserved F or W. The D gene is left open where the match is weak. Rows give clone size only sometimes, using once, few, many, or a class for an expanded clone.

>TRBV5-1|TRBD2|NA|13|TRBJ2-3
TGCGCCAGCATAGGACTAGCGGGAGACACGCAGTATTTT
CASIGLAGDTQYF
>TRBV2|TRBD1|many|16|TRBJ2-7
TGTGCCAGCAGTGGACAGGGCGGACAGGGGACCTACGAGCAGTACTTC
CASSGQGGQGTYEQYF
>TRBV7-9|NA|NA|14|TRBJ1-1
TGTGCCAGCACCTCGGGCTCTCCCCTACGGGGAGCTTTCTTT
CASTSGSPLRGAFF
>TRBV4-2|TRBD2|many|16|TRBJ2-5
TGTGCCAGCAGCCAAGAGGCGGGAGGGCCCCCAGAGACCCAGTACTTC
CASSQEAGGPPETQYF
>TRBV27|TRBD1|NA|13|TRBJ1-1
TGTGCCAGCAGTCCTTGGACAGGCGATGCGGCTTTCTTT
CASSPWTGDAAFF
>TRBV25-1|TRBD1|few|14|TRBJ2-5
TGTGCCAGCCAAAACAGGGGATACCAAGAGACCCAGTACTTC
CASQNRGYQETQYF
>TRBV11-2|NA|few|16|TRBJ2-1
TGTGCCAGCAGCCCCCATGGGGCGGGCCGGGTCGATGAGCAGTTCTTC
CASSPHGAGRVDEQFF
>TRBV12-3/TRBV12-4|NA|NA|16|TRBJ1-5
TGTGCCAGCAGTTCCCAGGGAGAAAATAGCAATCAGCCCCAGCATTTT
CASSSQGENSNQPQHF
>TRBV7-6|NA|many|13|TRBJ2-7
TGTGCCAGCAGCCCCTTGGGACCCTACGAGCAGTACTTC
CASSPLGPYEQYF
>TRBV4-2|NA|NA|15|TRBJ1-3
TGTGCCAGCAGCCAAGAAGGTGGGCCTGGAAACACCATATATTTT
CASSQEGGPGNTIYF
>TRBV7-6|NA|NA|16|TRBJ2-1
TGTGCCAGCAGCTTAGCGGGGGCAGGGCTCTACAATGAGCAGTTCTTC
CASSLAGAGLYNEQFF
>TRBV4-3|NA|few|13|TRBJ2-3
TGCGCCAGCAGCCAAGAAGGGGTCAGAACGCAGTATTTT
CASSQEGVRTQYF
>TRBV7-6|TRBD2|NA|16|TRBJ2-1
TGTGCCAGCAGCCAGAGCGGGGGGGCCTCCTACAATGAGCAGTTCTTC
CASSQSGGASYNEQFF
>TRBV20-1|NA|few|15|TRBJ2-7
TGCAGTGCTACGAAGCAGGCCTTGAGCTCCTACGAGCAGTACTTC
CSATKQALSSYEQYF
>TRBV5-1|NA|NA|13|TRBJ1-1
TGCGCCAGCAGCTTGGAGTCGACCACTGAAGCTTTCTTT
CASSLESTTEAFF
>TRBV25-1|NA|many|12|TRBJ1-1
TGTGCCAGCAGCCAGACTAGAACTGAAGCTTTCTTT
CASSQTRTEAFF
>TRBV12-3/TRBV12-4|NA|NA|14|TRBJ2-3
TGTGCCAGCATCCGACCCCCCGGCGAAGATACGCAGTATTTT
CASIRPPGEDTQYF
>TRBV29-1|TRBD1|NA|12|TRBJ1-2
TGCAGCGCGCGACAGGGGTTAAGAGGCTACACCTTC
CSARQGLRGYTF
>TRBV7-6|NA|NA|15|TRBJ1-4
TGTGCCAGCAGCTTAGTCCAGGGAGCACCCTCAAAACTGTTTTTT
CASSLVQGAPSKLFF
>TRBV5-1|NA|few|16|TRBJ2-6
TGCGCCAGCAGCTTGTATGGGGGACCTGGGGCCAACGTCCTGACTTTC
CASSLYGGPGANVLTF
>TRBV12-3/TRBV12-4|NA|few|18|TRBJ2-3
TGTGCCAGCAGTTTAGTGCTGGGAGGGACAACCCGCACAGATACGCAGTATTTT
CASSLVLGGTTRTDTQYF
>TRBV7-7|TRBD1|few|16|TRBJ1-2
TGTGCTAGCAGCCCGACAGGGAAGGAGATGTGTTATGGCTACACCTTC
CASSPTGKEMCYGYTF
>TRBV7-9|NA|NA|12|TRBJ2-2
TGTGCCAGCAGCCCCGAGACCGGGGAGCTGTTTTTT
CASSPETGELFF
>TRBV4-1|NA|few|15|TRBJ1-2
TGCGCCAGCAGCCAAGACACCGTTCCCGTAGTTGGCTACACCTTC
CASSQDTVPVVGYTF
>TRBV7-9|TRBD1|many|15|TRBJ1-2
TGTGCCAGCAGCGCCCGGGACAGAACTCACTATGGCTACACCTTC
CASSARDRTHYGYTF
>TRBV12-3/TRBV12-4|TRBD2|NA|16|TRBJ2-3
TGTGCCAGCACCCCGGGACTAGCGGGAAGCACAGATACGCAGTATTTT
CASTPGLAGSTDTQYF
>TRBV5-1|NA|NA|14|TRBJ1-1
TGCGCCAGCAGCCCCGAAGGGGAGTACACTGAAGCTTTCTTT
CASSPEGEYTEAFF
>TRBV10-3|NA|NA|12|TRBJ2-7
TGTGCCATCAGCATGTCCGAGGGAGAGCAGTACTTC
CAISMSEGEQYF
>TRBV4-2|TRBD2|few|16|TRBJ2-5
TGTGCCAGCAGCCAAGATACTAGCGGGAGCATCAAGACCCAGTACTTC
CASSQDTSGSIKTQYF
>TRBV3-1|TRBD1|NA|14|TRBJ1-1
TGTGCCAGCAGCCCCCAGAGGGACAGCACTGAAGCTTTCTTT
CASSPQRDSTEAFF
>TRBV7-2|NA|few|12|TRBJ2-5
TGTGCCAGCCGGGGGTTGGGGGAGACCCAGTACTTC
CASRGLGETQYF